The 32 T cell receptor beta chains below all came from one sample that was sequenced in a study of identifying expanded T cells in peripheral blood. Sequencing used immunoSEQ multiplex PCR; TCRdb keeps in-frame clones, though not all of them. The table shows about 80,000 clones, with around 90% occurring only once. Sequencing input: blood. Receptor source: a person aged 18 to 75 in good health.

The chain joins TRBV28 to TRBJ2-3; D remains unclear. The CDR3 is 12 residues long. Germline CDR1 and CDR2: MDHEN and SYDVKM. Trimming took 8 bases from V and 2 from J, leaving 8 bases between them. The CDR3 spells CASGGPTDTQYF. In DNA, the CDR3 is TGTGCCAGCGGCGGCCCCACAGATACGCAGTATTTT.

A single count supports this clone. Here the CDR3 reads CARPGGEGTEAFF. CDR3 nucleotides: TGTGCCCGCCCAGGGGGTGAGGGCACTGAAGCTTTCTTT. The V and J genes are TRBV19 and TRBJ1-1, with 7 bases identical to TRBD1. CDR1 is LNHDA and CDR2 is SQIVND in the germline V gene (reference sequence). Germline trimming cut 11 bases from V and 4 bases from J; bases unmatched to any gene: 10. The CDR3 has 13 residues.

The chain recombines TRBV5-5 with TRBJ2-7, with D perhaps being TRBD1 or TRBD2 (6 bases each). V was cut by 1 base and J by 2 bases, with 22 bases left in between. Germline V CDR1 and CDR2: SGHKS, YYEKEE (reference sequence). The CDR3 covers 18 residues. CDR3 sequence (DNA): TGTGCCAGCAGCTTGATCTTACTTTTAGGGGGAGGCCCCTACGAGCAGTACTTC. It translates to CASSLILLLGGGPYEQYF.

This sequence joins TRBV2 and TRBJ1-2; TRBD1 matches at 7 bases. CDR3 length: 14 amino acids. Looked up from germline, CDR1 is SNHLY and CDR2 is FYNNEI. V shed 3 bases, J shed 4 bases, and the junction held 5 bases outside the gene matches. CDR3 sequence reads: CASSDGQAFYGYTF. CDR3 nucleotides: TGTGCCAGCAGTGACGGACAGGCCTTCTATGGCTACACCTTC.

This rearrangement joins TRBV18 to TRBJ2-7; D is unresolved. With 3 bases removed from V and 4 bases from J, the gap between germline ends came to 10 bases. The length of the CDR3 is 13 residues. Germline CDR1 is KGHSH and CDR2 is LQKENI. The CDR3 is CASSPSSGYEQYF. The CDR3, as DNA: TGTGCCAGCTCACCCTCCTCTGGGTACGAGCAGTACTTC.

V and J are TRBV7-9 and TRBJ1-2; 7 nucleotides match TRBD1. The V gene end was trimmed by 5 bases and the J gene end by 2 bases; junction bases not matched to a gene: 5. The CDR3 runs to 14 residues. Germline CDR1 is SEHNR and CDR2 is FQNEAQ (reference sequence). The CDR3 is CASSRDSLNYGYTF. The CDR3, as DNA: TGTGCCAGCAGCAGGGACAGCCTAAACTATGGCTACACCTTC. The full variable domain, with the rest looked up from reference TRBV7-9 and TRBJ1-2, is DTGVSQNPRHKITKRGQNVTFRCDPISEHNRLYWYRQTLGQGPEFLTYFQNEAQLEKSRLLSDRFSAERPKGSFSTLEIQRTEQGDSAMYLCASSRDSLNYGYTFGSGTRLTVV.

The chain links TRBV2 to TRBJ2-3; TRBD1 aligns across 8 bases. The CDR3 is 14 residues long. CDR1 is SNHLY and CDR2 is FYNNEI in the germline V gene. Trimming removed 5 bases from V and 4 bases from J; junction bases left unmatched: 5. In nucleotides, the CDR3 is TGTGCCAGCAGTAAAGGACAGGGAGCAGATACGCAGTATTTT. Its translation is CASSKGQGADTQYF.

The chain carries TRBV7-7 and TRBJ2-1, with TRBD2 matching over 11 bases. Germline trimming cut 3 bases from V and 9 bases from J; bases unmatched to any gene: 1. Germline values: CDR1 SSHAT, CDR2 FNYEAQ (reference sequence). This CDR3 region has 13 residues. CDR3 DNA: TGTGCCAGCAGCTTGGGGACTAGCGGTGAGCAGTTCTTC. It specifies CASSLGTSGEQFF.

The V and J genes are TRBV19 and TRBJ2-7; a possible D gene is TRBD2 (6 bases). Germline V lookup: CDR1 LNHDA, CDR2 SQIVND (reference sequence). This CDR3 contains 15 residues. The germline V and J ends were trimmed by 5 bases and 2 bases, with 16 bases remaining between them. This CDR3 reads CASSRSGFGPYEQYF. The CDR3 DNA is TGTGCCAGTAGTCGTAGCGGATTCGGCCCCTACGAGCAGTACTTC. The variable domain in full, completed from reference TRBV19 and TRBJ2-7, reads DGGITQSPKYLFRKEGQNVTLSCEQNLNHDAMYWYRQDPGQGLRLIYYSQIVNDFQKGDIAEGYSVSREKKESFPLTVTSAQKNPTAFYLCASSRSGFGPYEQYFGPGTRLTVT.

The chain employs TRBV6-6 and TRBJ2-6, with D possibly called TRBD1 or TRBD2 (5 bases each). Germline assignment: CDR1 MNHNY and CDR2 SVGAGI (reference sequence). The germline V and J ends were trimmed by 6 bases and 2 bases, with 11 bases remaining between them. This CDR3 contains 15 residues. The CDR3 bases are TGTGCCAGCAGCTTCGGGGCGGCTGGGGCCAACGTCCTGACTTTC. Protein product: CASSFGAAGANVLTF.

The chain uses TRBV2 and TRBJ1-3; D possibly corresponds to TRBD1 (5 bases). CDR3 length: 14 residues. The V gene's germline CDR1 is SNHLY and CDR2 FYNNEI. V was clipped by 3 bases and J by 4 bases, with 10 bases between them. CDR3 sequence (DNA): TGTGCCAGCAGTGAGACAGTCTCCGGAAACACCATATATTTT. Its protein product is CASSETVSGNTIYF.

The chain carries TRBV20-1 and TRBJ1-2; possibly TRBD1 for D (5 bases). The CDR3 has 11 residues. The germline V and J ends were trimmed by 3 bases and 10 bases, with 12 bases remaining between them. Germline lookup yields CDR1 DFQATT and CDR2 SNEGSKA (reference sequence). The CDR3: CSASVTQDYTF. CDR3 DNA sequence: TGCAGTGCTAGCGTCACACAGGACTACACCTTC.

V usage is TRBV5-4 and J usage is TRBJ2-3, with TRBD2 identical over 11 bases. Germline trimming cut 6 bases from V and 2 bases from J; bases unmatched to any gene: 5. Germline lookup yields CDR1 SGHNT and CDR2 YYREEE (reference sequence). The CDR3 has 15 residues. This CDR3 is CASTPLAGATDTQYF. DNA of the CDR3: TGTGCCAGCACCCCACTAGCGGGGGCCACAGATACGCAGTATTTT.

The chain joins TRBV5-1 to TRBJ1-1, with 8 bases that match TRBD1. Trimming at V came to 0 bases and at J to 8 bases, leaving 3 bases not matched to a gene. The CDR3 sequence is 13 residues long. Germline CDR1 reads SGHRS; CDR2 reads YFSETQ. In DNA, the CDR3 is TGCGCCAGCAGCTTGGATCGGACAGGGGAAGCTTTCTTT. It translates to CASSLDRTGEAFF.

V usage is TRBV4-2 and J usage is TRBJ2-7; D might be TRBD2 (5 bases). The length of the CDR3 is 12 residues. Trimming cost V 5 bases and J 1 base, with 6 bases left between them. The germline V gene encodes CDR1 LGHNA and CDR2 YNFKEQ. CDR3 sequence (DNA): TGTGCCAGCAGCTCGGGGTCCTACGAGCAGTACTTC. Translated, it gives CASSSGSYEQYF.

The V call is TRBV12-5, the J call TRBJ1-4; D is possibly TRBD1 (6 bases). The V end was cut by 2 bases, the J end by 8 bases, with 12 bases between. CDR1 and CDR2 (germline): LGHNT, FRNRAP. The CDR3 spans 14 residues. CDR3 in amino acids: CASGLWGQGEKLFF. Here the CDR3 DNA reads TGTGCTAGTGGTTTGTGGGGGCAAGGAGAAAAACTGTTTTTT.

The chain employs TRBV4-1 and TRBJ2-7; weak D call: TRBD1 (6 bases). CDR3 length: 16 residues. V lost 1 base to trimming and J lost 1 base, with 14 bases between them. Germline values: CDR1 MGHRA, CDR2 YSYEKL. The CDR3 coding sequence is TGCGCCAGCAGCCAAGGGCAGGGGCGGGTTTCCTACGAGCAGTACTTC. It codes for CASSQGQGRVSYEQYF.

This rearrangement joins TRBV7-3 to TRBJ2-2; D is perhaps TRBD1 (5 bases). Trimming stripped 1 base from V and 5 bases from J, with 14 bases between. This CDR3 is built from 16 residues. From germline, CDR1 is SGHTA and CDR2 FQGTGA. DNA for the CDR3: TGTGCCAGCAGCTTAATAGCCAGGGCGGAAACCGGGGAGCTGTTTTTT. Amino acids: CASSLIARAETGELFF.

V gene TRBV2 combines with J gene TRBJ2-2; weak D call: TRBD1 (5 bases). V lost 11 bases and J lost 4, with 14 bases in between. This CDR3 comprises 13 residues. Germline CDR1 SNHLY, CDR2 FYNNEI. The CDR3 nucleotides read TGTGCCGGCTCGCTTAGGGGCACCGGGGAGCTGTTTTTT. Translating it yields CAGSLRGTGELFF.

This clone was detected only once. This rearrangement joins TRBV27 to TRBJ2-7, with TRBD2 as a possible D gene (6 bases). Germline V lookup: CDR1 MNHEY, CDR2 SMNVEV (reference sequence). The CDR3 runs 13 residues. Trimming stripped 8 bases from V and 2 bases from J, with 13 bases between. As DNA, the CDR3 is TGTGCCAGCGGGTTTGGCGGGACCTACGAGCAGTACTTC. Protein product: CASGFGGTYEQYF.

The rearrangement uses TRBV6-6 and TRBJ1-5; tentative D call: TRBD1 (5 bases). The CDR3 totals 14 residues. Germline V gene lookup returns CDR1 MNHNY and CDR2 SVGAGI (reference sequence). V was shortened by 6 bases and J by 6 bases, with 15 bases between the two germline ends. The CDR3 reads CASSPSSGTQPQHF. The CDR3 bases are TGTGCCAGCAGCCCATCGTCAGGGACTCAGCCCCAGCATTTT.

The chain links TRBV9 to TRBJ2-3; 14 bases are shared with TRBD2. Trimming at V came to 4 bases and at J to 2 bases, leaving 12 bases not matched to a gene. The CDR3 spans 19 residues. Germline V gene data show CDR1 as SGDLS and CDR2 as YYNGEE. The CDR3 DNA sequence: TGTGCCAGCAGCCCCTTCGGGACTAGCGGGAGACCTAACACAGATACGCAGTATTTT. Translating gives CASSPFGTSGRPNTDTQYF.

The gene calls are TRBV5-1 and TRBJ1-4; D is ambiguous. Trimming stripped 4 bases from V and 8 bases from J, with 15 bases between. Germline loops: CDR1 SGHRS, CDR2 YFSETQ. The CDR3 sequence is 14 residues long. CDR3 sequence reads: CASSPLATAEKLFF. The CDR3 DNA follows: TGCGCCAGCAGCCCCCTCGCGACGGCAGAAAAACTGTTTTTT.

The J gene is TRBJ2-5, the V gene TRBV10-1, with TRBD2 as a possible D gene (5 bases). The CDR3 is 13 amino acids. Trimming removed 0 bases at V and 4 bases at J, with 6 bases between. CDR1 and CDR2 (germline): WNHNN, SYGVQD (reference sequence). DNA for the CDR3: TGCGCCAGCAGTGAGTCGGGGAGAGAGACCCAGTACTTC. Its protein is CASSESGRETQYF.

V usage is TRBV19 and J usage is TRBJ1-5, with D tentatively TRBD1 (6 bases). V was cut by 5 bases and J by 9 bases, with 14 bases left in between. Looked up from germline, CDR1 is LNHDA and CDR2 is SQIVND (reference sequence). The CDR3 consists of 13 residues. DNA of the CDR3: TGTGCCAGTAGTCCAGGGGATCGAAGGCCCCAGCATTTT. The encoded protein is CASSPGDRRPQHF.

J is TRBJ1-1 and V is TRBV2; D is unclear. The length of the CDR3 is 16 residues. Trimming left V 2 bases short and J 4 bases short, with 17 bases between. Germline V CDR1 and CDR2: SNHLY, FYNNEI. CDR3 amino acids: CASSEWSGSPTTEAFF. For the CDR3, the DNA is TGTGCCAGCAGTGAATGGAGCGGCAGTCCAACCACTGAAGCTTTCTTT. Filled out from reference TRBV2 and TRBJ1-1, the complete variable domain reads EPEVTQTPSHQVTQMGQEVILRCVPISNHLYFYWYRQILGQKVEFLVSFYNNEISEKSEIFDDQFSVERPDGSNFTLKIRSTKLEDSAMYFCASSEWSGSPTTEAFFGQGTRLTVV.

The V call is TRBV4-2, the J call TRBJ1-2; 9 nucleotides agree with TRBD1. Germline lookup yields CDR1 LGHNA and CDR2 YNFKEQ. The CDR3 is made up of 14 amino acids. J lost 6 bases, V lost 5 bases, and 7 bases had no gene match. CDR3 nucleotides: TGTGCCAGCAGCTTACCGGGACAGGGTAATGGCTACACCTTC. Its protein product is CASSLPGQGNGYTF.

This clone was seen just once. The CDR3 loop is CASSLAGGDYEQYF. The DNA for the CDR3 is TGTGCCAGCAGTTTAGCGGGGGGTGACTACGAGCAGTACTTC. The gene calls are TRBV6-5 and TRBJ2-7; the match to TRBD2 covers 10 bases. V lost 4 bases and J lost 3; bases outside the gene matches: 3. CDR3 length equals 14 residues. Germline assignment: CDR1 MNHEY and CDR2 SVGAGI.

The CDR3 DNA sequence: TGTGCCAGCAGGGCACCGGGACAGACCTATGGCTACACCTTC. Residues: CASRAPGQTYGYTF. This sequence joins TRBV27 and TRBJ1-2; 7 bases are shared with TRBD1. The CDR3 has 14 residues. V lost 6 bases to trimming and J lost 4 bases; unmatched junction nucleotides: 8. CDR1 MNHEY and CDR2 SMNVEV come from the germline V gene (reference sequence).

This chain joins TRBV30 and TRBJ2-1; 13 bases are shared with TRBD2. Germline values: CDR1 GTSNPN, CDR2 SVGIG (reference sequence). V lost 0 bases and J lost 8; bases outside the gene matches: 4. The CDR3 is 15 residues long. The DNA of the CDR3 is TGTGCCTGGAGTGTACTAGCGGGGGGGCTTGATGAGCAGTTCTTC. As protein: CAWSVLAGGLDEQFF.

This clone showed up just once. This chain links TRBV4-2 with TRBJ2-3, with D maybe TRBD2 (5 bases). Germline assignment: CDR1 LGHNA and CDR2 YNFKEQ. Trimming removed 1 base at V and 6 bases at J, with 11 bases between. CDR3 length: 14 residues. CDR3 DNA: TGTGCCAGCAGCCAAGGCGTCGGGGAGGATACGCAGTATTTT. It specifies CASSQGVGEDTQYF.

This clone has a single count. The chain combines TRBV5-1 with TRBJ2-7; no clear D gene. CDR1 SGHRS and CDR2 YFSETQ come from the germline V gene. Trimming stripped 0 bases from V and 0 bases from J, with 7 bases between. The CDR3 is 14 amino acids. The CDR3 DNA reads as TGCGCCAGCAGCTTGGCTGGCAGCTCCTACGAGCAGTACTTC. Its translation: CASSLAGSSYEQYF.